These 21 T cell receptor beta chains were all obtained from the same sample, sequenced in a study of Graves' ophthalmopathy and Graves' hyperthyroidism. RNA transcripts served as template for amplifying TCR beta CDR3 sequences. First-round RT-PCR with HTBI primers preceded a second-round multiplex PCR. One entry per CDR3 protein results from TCRdb running MiXCR on the multiplex PCR reads. The data contain about 550,000 distinct CDR3 sequences, under 45% of them singletons. The material sequenced was peripheral blood or thyroid tissue (not recorded which). The receptors stem from an adult man with Graves' hyperthyroidism.

The sample holds many counts of this clonotype. The V call is TRBV20-1, the J call TRBJ2-5, with D perhaps assigned TRBD1 or TRBD2 (5 bases each). Trimming pared 6 bases from V and 1 base from J, leaving 18 bases between. The CDR3 consists of 15 residues. Germline-derived CDR1 and CDR2 are DFQATT and SNEGSKA (reference sequence). The CDR3 DNA reads TGCAGTGCCGGAGTCCGGGACCTTATCCAAGAGACCCAGTACTTC. It yields the protein CSAGVRDLIQETQYF.

The chain employs TRBV20-1 and TRBJ1-2, with D possibly being TRBD1 (5 bases). The CDR3 extends over 14 amino acids. From germline, CDR1 is DFQATT and CDR2 SNEGSKA (reference sequence). With 1 base removed from V and 4 bases from J, the gap between germline ends came to 13 bases. CDR3 coding DNA: TGCAGTGCTAGAGTACAGGATTCACTCTATGGCTACACCTTC. Protein product: CSARVQDSLYGYTF.

This clonotype was seen a handful of times. The chain recombines TRBV7-2 with TRBJ2-3, with TRBD2 as a possible D gene (6 bases). The CDR3 runs 16 residues. Germline CDR1 SGHTA, CDR2 FQGNSA. V was cut by 5 bases and J by 0 bases, with 15 bases left in between. The CDR3 coding sequence is TGTGCCAGCAGCCCTGCGGGGACGCTTAGCACAGATACGCAGTATTTT. This encodes CASSPAGTLSTDTQYF.

Ten or more counts support this clonotype. The chain recombines TRBV19 with TRBJ2-7, with TRBD2 matching over 9 bases. V lost 7 bases and J lost 7; bases outside the gene matches: 11. CDR1 LNHDA and CDR2 SQIVND come from the germline V gene (reference sequence). The CDR3 contains 14 residues. DNA of the CDR3: TGTGCCAGTACGGAGGCTAGCGGGATACGGGAGCAGTACTTC. It specifies CASTEASGIREQYF.

This rearrangement joins TRBV7-2 to TRBJ2-4; D not resolved. This CDR3 is 14 amino acids long. V lost 0 bases and J 3 bases, leaving 6 bases between the germline ends. The germline V gene encodes CDR1 SGHTA and CDR2 FQGNSA. The CDR3 is CASSLASGKNIQYF. CDR3 nucleotides: TGTGCCAGCAGCTTAGCGTCGGGCAAAAACATTCAGTACTTC.

The V and J genes are TRBV24-1 and TRBJ1-1; 12 bases fit TRBD1. V lost 11 bases, J lost 3 bases, and 9 bases stayed unmatched. CDR1 KGHDR and CDR2 SFDVKD come from the germline V gene. There are 15 residues in the CDR3. In DNA form, the CDR3 reads TGTGCCATCAGAGGGGACAGGGGGCCTTACACTGAAGCTTTCTTT. Translated, it gives CAIRGDRGPYTEAFF.

This clonotype was observed many times. This chain connects TRBV5-1 to TRBJ2-5; maybe TRBD2 (6 bases). CDR3 length: 14 residues. V dropped 3 bases and J dropped 4 bases, with 13 bases sitting between them. Germline CDR1 reads SGHRS; CDR2 reads YFSETQ. The CDR3 loop reads CASSSGEGGETQYF. CDR3 DNA: TGCGCCAGCAGCTCGGGAGAGGGTGGAGAGACCCAGTACTTC.

This chain joins TRBV6-6 and TRBJ1-6; D is unclear. Germline V gene data show CDR1 as MNHNY and CDR2 as SVGAGI (reference sequence). V lost 0 bases and J lost 3, with 18 bases in between. CDR3 length: 19 amino acids. DNA of the CDR3: TGTGCCAGCAGTTACTCGAGCCCCGGGGATAATTACTATAATTCACCCCTCCACTTT. Amino acid sequence: CASSYSSPGDNYYNSPLHF.

This chain links TRBV20-1 with TRBJ2-1, with 8 bases aligning to TRBD2. Gene TRBJ2-7 matches the end of the DNA better, so the J call may be wrong. Per germline, CDR1 DFQATT and CDR2 SNEGSKA (reference sequence). This CDR3 comprises 16 residues. CDR3 region: CSASGVAGGSYNEQYF. The CDR3 DNA reads as TGCAGTGCTAGTGGGGTGGCGGGAGGCTCCTACAATGAGCAGTACTTC.

This sequence joins TRBV27 and TRBJ1-4; TRBD1 aligns across 8 bases. The CDR3 runs to 14 residues. Per germline, CDR1 MNHEY and CDR2 SMNVEV (reference sequence). J gave up 8 bases and V 3 bases, and 5 bases lay outside the gene matches. CDR3 amino acids: CASSLGWTGEKLFF. The DNA for the CDR3 is TGTGCCAGCAGTTTGGGCTGGACAGGGGAAAAACTGTTTTTT.

The sample holds a few counts of this clonotype. The genes are TRBV10-2 and TRBJ2-7; 9 bases map to TRBD1. V lost 5 bases to trimming and J lost 6 bases; unmatched junction nucleotides: 5. The CDR3 totals 13 residues. CDR1 and CDR2 from the germline V gene are WSHSY and SAAADI. The CDR3 loop is CASSLSTGGEQYF. The CDR3 DNA is TGCGCCAGCAGTCTTTCGACAGGGGGCGAGCAGTACTTC.

Many counts were recorded for this clonotype. The chain has TRBV15 and TRBJ1-1; D unresolved. V lost 6 bases, J lost 3 bases, and 14 bases lay in between. Germline assignment: CDR1 LNHNV and CDR2 YYDKDF (reference sequence). This CDR3 is built from 14 residues. The CDR3 sequence is CATSGRLIDTEAFF. The CDR3 DNA reads as TGTGCCACCAGTGGTAGGTTAATCGACACTGAAGCTTTCTTT.

As to this clonotype: The DNA is omitted, as the CDR3 cannot be located on it reliably, and the CDR3 follows TCRdb's listing. The chain employs TRBV9 and TRBJ1-4. Germline CDR1 is SGDLS and CDR2 is YYNGEE. With termini counted, the CDR3 has 15 amino acids. The CDR3 is CASSFMIQLMKNCFF.

The chain has TRBV5-1 and TRBJ2-2; the match to TRBD2 covers 11 bases. Germline assignment: CDR1 SGHRS and CDR2 YFSETQ. This CDR3 has 20 amino acids. The junction had 14 bases not matched to a gene; V was cut back by 4 bases and J by 0 bases. CDR3 sequence (DNA): TGCGCCAGCAGCCTCGAGATAGCGGGAGGGCTGTTCGCGAACACCGGGGAGCTGTTTTTT. This gives the protein CASSLEIAGGLFANTGELFF.

This clonotype was seen ten or more times. The rearrangement uses TRBV7-9 and TRBJ2-7, with a weak D call TRBD1 (5 bases). Per germline, CDR1 SEHNR and CDR2 FQNEAQ (reference sequence). The CDR3 has 15 amino acids. Trimming shortened V by 5 bases and J by 3 bases, and 17 bases separated the two germline ends. CDR3 amino acids: CASSKTSLQDYEQYF. The CDR3 DNA is TGTGCCAGCAGCAAGACATCCTTACAGGACTACGAGCAGTACTTC.

This clonotype was recorded many times. V and J are TRBV7-9 and TRBJ1-2, with a possible D match to TRBD1 (5 bases). Germline lookup yields CDR1 SEHNR and CDR2 FQNEAQ (reference sequence). The CDR3 length is 16 residues. V dropped 0 bases and J dropped 2 bases, with 13 bases sitting between them. CDR3 sequence: CASSLAPRVGNYGYTF. The CDR3 nucleotides read TGTGCCAGCAGCTTAGCCCCCAGGGTGGGGAACTATGGCTACACCTTC. Variable domain in full (rest from reference TRBV7-9 and TRBJ1-2): DTGVSQNPRHKITKRGQNVTFRCDPISEHNRLYWYRQTLGQGPEFLTYFQNEAQLEKSRLLSDRFSAERPKGSFSTLEIQRTEQGDSAMYLCASSLAPRVGNYGYTFGSGTRLTVV.

CDR3 bases: TGTGCCAGCAGCAGGACGGGGGGTGATAGGGGGCAGTTCTTC. Translation: CASSRTGGDRGQFF. The rearrangement joins TRBV7-2 to TRBJ2-5; 7 bases map to TRBD2. The J call could be wrong; TRBJ2-1 is a better fit for the DNA end. Germline CDR1 reads SGHTA; CDR2 reads FQGNSA. This CDR3 has 14 residues.

The chain carries TRBV7-3 and TRBJ2-7; 9 bases match TRBD2. Per the germline V gene, CDR1 is SGHTA and CDR2 is FQGTGA. Trimming took 6 bases from V and 4 from J; bases not matched to a gene: 7. The length of the CDR3 is 14 residues. The CDR3 sequence: CASRPSGRSYEQYF. CDR3 DNA sequence: TGTGCCAGCAGGCCCAGCGGGAGGTCATACGAGCAGTACTTC.

This clonotype was counted ten times or more. V and J are TRBV4-1 and TRBJ2-7; D call uncertain. CDR1 is MGHRA, CDR2 YSYEKL, per germline. The length of the CDR3 is 13 residues. The V end was cut by 3 bases, the J end by 0 bases, with 6 bases between. The chain's CDR3 is CASSHALSYEQYF. The CDR3 nucleotides are TGCGCCAGCAGCCATGCTCTCTCCTACGAGCAGTACTTC.

This clonotype was found a few times. For the CDR3, the DNA is TGTGCCAGCAGCCCGGAAGGGGCTTTGAGTGAAAAACTGTTTTTT. This codes for CASSPEGALSEKLFF. The chain uses TRBV9 and TRBJ1-4, with a possible D match to TRBD1 (5 bases). Germline lookup yields CDR1 SGDLS and CDR2 YYNGEE. The ends were cut back, 4 bases at V and 7 bases at J, with 17 bases in the middle. The CDR3 has 15 amino acids.

This clonotype was picked up a small number of times. The chain recombines TRBV9 with TRBJ1-4; tentative D call: TRBD1 (6 bases). Trimming stripped 0 bases from V and 0 bases from J, with 12 bases between. The length of the CDR3 is 17 residues. CDR1 SGDLS and CDR2 YYNGEE come from the germline V gene. CDR3 in amino acids: CASSVGDNLATNEKLFF. CDR3 DNA sequence: TGTGCCAGCAGCGTAGGGGACAACCTCGCAACTAATGAAAAACTGTTTTTT.